This paragraph reports one TCR beta chain. Its antigen is undetermined. The method was immunoSEQ multiplex PCR; TCRdb's version includes in-frame clones alone and lacks a portion of them. The sample consists of roughly 140,000 clones, around 88% of them appearing once. These data originate in a study of T cell responses to AZD1222 COVID-19 vaccine. Study as a whole: Pooled together were second doses at about 4 or about 12 weeks. Study-wide results and caveats: Donor demographics were predominantly white British with a female majority; clonal diversity may be underestimated. None of the repertoires were sampled until the peak T cell response had passed. Following two doses of AZD1222, Spike-specific TCR breadth and depth rose.

The specimen was peripheral blood, collected on day 0 of AZD1222 vaccination. The source is an adult in good health.

CDR3 sequence: CASSFRTGHTSPLHF. CDR3 nucleotide sequence: TGTGCCAGCAGTTTCCGGACAGGGCATACTTCACCCCTCCACTTT. The chain is built from TRBV28 and TRBJ1-6; 8 bases are shared with TRBD1. This CDR3 region has 15 residues. Germline-derived CDR1 and CDR2 are MDHEN and SYDVKM. The trim removed 3 bases at V and 9 bases at J, leaving 7 bases unmatched.